These 7 T cell receptor beta chains originate from one sample sequenced in a study of CD8+CD57+ T cells in acquired aplastic anemia. It was genomic DNA that served as the template for profiling TCR beta VDJ and CDR3. TCRdb analysed the reads with MiXCR anew, one entry per CDR3 protein. This repertoire shows around 170,000 distinct CDR3 sequences, around 60% found once; its top ten account for under 60%. Sequenced: sorted CD4+, CD8+, or CD8+CD57+ T cells (not recorded which) from PBMCs. These receptors were taken from a human donor in good health.

This clonotype was observed many times. This sequence joins TRBV20-1 and TRBJ2-5; 8 nucleotides agree with TRBD1. Germline V gene data show CDR1 as DFQATT and CDR2 as SNEGSKA (reference sequence). V was clipped by 6 bases and J by 2 bases; unmatched bases: 11. The CDR3 runs 15 residues. The CDR3, as DNA: TGCAGTGCGGAAGGACAGGGACCCACACAAGAGACCCAGTACTTC. It codes for CSAEGQGPTQETQYF.

CDR3 coding DNA: TGTGCCAGTACCCAGGACAATCAAGAGACCCAGTACTTC. Amino acid sequence: CASTQDNQETQYF. The chain employs TRBV19 and TRBJ2-5, with D possibly TRBD1 on 5 matching bases. V gave up 7 bases and J gave up 2 bases, with 11 bases separating them. From germline, CDR1 is LNHDA and CDR2 SQIVND (reference sequence). The length of the CDR3 is 13 residues.

The chain joins TRBV10-3 to TRBJ1-2, with D possibly TRBD1 on 6 matching bases. The length of the CDR3 is 13 residues. Germline V gives CDR1 ENHRY, CDR2 SYGVKD. V was pared by 6 bases and J by 8 bases, with 16 bases between. CDR3 sequence: CAIRLHNREGYTF. CDR3 sequence (DNA): TGTGCCATCAGGCTCCATAACAGGGAGGGCTACACCTTC.

The chain recombines TRBV29-1 with TRBJ2-7; possible D gene TRBD1, 6 bases. Germline-derived CDR1 and CDR2 are SQVTM and ANQGSEA. V shed 2 bases and J shed 0 bases, with 14 bases lying between them. This CDR3 contains 15 residues. The CDR3: CSVETQDSFSYEQYF. DNA of the CDR3: TGCAGCGTTGAAACGCAGGACAGTTTCTCCTACGAGCAGTACTTC.

This clonotype occurred many times. The rearrangement links TRBV9 to TRBJ2-3; TRBD2 might be the D (5 bases). The CDR3 contains 14 residues. V was pared by 0 bases and J by 4 bases, with 9 bases between. Germline V gives CDR1 SGDLS, CDR2 YYNGEE. The CDR3 is CASSVDGESDTQYF. DNA of the CDR3: TGTGCCAGCAGCGTAGACGGGGAATCAGATACGCAGTATTTT.

This rearrangement joins TRBV29-1 to TRBJ1-2; D unresolved. The CDR3 length is 12 residues. The germline V and J ends were trimmed by 8 bases and 8 bases, with 18 bases remaining between them. Germline V CDR1 and CDR2: SQVTM, ANQGSEA. In nucleotides, the CDR3 is TGCAGCTCAGACGGGAGCCCTAAGGGCTACACCTTC. Its translation is CSSDGSPKGYTF.

The chain is built from TRBV20-1 and TRBJ2-1; D possibly corresponds to TRBD2 (6 bases). Looked up from germline, CDR1 is DFQATT and CDR2 is SNEGSKA (reference sequence). The CDR3 is 15 residues long. The ends were cut back, 0 bases at V and 2 bases at J, with 11 bases in the middle. The CDR3 reads CSARDLAGTYNEQFF. As DNA, the CDR3 is TGCAGTGCTAGAGATTTGGCGGGAACCTACAATGAGCAGTTCTTC.